The source of this T cell receptor beta chain is a study of blood T cell repertoires in COVID-19. At the level of the study: Donors in the United States, Italy and Spain gave samples during acute or convalescent COVID-19. T cells, B-cell-depleted T cells, or PBMCs provided the cDNA or gDNA that served as material.

As processed by the authors: Nucleated cell number was recorded as an estimate derived from reference gene primer amplification. The table came from immunoSEQ multiplex PCR; TCRdb's copy has only in-frame clones and leaves some out. That table is the source of V, J and clone size, and D and trimming were worked out from the DNA. The data contain about 71,000 clones, roughly four fifths of them singletons. This clone was detected once. Germline assignment: CDR1 MGHRA and CDR2 YSYEKL. V was cut by 3 bases and J by 7 bases, with 9 bases left in between. The CDR3 loop spans 13 amino acids. The rearrangement joins TRBV4-1 to TRBJ1-4; D call uncertain. The sequence was obtained from a woman over 75 with active or convalescent COVID-19. Sample: peripheral blood. The CDR3 nucleotides read TGCGCCAGCAGCCAGGGCCACAGTGAAAAACTGTTTTTT. Encoded protein: CASSQGHSEKLFF.